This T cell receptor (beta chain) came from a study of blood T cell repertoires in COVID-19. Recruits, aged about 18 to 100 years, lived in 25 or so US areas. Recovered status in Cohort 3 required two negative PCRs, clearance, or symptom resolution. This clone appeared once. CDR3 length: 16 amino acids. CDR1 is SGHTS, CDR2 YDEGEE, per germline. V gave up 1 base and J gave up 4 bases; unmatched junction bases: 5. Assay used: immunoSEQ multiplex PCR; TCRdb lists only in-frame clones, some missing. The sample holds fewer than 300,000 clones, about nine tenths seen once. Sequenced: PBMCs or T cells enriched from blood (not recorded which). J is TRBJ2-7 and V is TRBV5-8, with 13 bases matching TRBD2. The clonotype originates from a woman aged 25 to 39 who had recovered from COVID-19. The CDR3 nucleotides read TGTGCCAGCAGCTTGACAAGGACTAGCGGGAGTTACGAGCAGTACTTC. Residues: CASSLTRTSGSYEQYF. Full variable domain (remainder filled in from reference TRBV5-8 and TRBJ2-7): EAGVTQSPTHLIKTRGQQATLRCSPISGHTSVYWYQQALGLGLQFLLWYDEGEERNRGNFPPRFSGRQFPNYSSELNVNALELEDSALYLCASSLTRTSGSYEQYFGPGTRLTVT.